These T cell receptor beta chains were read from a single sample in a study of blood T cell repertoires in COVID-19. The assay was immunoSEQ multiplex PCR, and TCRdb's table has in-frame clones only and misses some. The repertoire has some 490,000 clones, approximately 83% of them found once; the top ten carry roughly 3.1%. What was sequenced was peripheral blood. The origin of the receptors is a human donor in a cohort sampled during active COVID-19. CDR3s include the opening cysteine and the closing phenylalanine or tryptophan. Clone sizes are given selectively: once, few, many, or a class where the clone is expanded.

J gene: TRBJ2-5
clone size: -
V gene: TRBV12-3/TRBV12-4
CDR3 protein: CASSFGGLETQYF

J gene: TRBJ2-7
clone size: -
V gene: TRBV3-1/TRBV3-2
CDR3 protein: CASSQVLGDRLYEQYF

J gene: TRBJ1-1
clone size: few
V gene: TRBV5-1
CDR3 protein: CASSSTGEGTEAFF

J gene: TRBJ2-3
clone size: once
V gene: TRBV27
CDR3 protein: CASRGTGLYNTDTQYF

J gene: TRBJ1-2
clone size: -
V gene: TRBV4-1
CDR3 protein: CASSQVGGDWQFTMGYGYTF

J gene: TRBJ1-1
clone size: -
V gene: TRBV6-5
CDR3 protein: CASSYSTQGSTEAFF

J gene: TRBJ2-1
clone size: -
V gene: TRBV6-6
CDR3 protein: CASSTYYNEQFF

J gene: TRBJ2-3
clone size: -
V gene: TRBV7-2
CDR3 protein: CASSLVTGVSDTQYF

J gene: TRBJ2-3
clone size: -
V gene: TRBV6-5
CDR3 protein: CASFDLASGDTQYF

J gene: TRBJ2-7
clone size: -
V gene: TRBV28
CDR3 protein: CASSTSGGAYEQYF

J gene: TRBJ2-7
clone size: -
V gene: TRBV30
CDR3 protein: CAWSGSSGRALSRYEQYF

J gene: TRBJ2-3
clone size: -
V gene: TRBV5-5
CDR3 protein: CASSSRTGRPSAGTDTQYF

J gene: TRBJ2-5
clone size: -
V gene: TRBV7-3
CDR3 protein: CASSLGGGTQYF

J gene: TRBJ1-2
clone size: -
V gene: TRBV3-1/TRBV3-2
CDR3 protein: CASSPRGGVYGYTF

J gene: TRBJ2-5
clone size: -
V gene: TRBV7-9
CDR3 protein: CASSSGVPGTSGQETQYF

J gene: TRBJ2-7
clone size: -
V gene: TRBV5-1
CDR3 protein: CASSRGLAGGSVSYEQYF

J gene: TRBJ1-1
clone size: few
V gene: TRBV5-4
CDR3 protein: CASSLAGGGARNTEAFF

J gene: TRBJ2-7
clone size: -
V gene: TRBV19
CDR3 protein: CASSPGLALYEQYF

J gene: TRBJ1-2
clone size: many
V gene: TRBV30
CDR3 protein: CAWSSEWTGSYGYTF

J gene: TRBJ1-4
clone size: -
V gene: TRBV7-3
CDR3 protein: CASSPGVSGGEKLFF

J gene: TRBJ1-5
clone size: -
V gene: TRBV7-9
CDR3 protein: CASSLLRGVGGGNQPQHF

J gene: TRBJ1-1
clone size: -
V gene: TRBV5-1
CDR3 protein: CASSLDIPAQGEAFF

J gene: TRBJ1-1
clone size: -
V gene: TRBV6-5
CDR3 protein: CASIKGQMNTEAFF

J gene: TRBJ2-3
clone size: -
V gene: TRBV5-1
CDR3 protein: CASSPTGEGYTQYF

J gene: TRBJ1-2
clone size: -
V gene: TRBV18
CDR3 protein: CASSPLSGTGQGGYTF

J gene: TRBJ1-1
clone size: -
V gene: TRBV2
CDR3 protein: CASSVQNTEAFF

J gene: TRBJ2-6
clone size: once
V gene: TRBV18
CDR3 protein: CASSLDTAGANVLTF

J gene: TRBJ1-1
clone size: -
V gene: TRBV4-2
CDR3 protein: CASSQALRGLLDPNTEAFF

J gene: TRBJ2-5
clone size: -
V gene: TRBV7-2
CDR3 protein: CASSLGSGSRETQYF

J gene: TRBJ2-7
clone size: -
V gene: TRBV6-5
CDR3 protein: CASSYLDQGYEQYF

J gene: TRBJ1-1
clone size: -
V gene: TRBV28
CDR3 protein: CASTRGKGMGTEAFF

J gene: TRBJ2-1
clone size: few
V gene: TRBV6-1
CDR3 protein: CASSEARRTRGNEQFF

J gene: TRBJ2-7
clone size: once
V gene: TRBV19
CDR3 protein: CASSKLPGQGNNEQYF

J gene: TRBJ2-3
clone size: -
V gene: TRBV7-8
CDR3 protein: CASSLVNARDTQYF

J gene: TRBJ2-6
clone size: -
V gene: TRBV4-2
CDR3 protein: CASMPSSGANVLTF

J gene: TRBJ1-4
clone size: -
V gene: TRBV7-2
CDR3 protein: CASSREGFGEEKLFF

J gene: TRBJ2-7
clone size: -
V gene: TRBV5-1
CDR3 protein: CASSLSGQDYEQYF